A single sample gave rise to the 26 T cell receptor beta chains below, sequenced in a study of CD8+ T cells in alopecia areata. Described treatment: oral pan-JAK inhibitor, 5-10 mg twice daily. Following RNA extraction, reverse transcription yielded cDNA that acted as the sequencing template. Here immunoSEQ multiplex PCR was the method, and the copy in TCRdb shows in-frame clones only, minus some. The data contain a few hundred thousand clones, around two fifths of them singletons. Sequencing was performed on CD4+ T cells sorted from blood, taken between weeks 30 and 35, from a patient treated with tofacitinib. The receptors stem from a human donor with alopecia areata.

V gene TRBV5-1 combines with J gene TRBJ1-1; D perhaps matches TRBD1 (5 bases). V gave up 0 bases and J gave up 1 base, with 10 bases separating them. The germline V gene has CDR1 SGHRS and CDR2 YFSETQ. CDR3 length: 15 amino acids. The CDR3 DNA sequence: TGCGCCAGCAGCTTGGTGGGACGGCAGAACACTGAAGCTTTCTTT. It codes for CASSLVGRQNTEAFF.

Written as DNA, the CDR3 is TGTGCCAGCTCCCGGGCGGACGAGCAGTACTTC. Its protein product is CASSRADEQYF. The V and J genes are TRBV4-2 and TRBJ2-7; D is undetermined. With 8 bases removed from V and 5 bases from J, the gap between germline ends came to 10 bases. The CDR3 length is 11 residues. Per germline, CDR1 LGHNA and CDR2 YNFKEQ.

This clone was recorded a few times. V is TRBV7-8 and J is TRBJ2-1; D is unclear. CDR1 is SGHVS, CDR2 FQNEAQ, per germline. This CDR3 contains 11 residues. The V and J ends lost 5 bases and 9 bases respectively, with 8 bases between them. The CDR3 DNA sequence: TGTGCCAGCAGCGCCCGGGCTGAGCAGTTCTTC. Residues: CASSARAEQFF.

DNA of the CDR3: TGTGCCAGCAGCTTAGAAGGCACGTCGCGAGAGACCCAGTACTTC. Its protein product is CASSLEGTSRETQYF. V and J are TRBV7-9 and TRBJ2-5, with D unclear. Per the germline V gene, CDR1 is SEHNR and CDR2 is FQNEAQ (reference sequence). Trimming left V 1 base short and J 4 bases short, with 13 bases between. CDR3 length: 15 residues.

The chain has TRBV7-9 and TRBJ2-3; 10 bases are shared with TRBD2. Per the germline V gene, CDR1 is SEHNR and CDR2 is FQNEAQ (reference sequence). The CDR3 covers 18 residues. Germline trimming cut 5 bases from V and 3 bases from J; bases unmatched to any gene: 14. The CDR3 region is CASSQPLGLAVETDTQYF. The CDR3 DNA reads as TGTGCCAGCAGCCAGCCGCTCGGACTAGCGGTGGAGACAGATACGCAGTATTTT.

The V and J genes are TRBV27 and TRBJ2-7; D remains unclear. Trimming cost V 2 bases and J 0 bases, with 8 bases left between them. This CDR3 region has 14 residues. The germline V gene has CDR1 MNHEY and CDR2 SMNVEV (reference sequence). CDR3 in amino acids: CASSLGQASYEQYF. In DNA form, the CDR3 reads TGTGCCAGCAGTTTAGGGCAGGCCTCCTACGAGCAGTACTTC.

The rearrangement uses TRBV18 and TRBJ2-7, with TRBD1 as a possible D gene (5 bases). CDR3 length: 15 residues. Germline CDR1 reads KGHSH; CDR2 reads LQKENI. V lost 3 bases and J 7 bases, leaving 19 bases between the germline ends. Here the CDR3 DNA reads TGTGCCAGCTCACCGAGACAGACATCCTACTTGGAGCAGTACTTC. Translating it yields CASSPRQTSYLEQYF. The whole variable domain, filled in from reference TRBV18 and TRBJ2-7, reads NAGVMQNPRHLVRRRGQEARLRCSPMKGHSHVYWYRQLPEEGLKFMVYLQKENIIDESGMPKERFSAEFPKEGPSILRIQQVVRGDSAAYFCASSPRQTSYLEQYFGPGTRLTVT.

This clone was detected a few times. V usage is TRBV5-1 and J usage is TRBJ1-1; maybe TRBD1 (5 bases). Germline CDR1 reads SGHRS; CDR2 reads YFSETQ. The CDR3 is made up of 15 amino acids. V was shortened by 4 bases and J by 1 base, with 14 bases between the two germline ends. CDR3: CASSPLGPSNTEAFF. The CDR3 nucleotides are TGCGCCAGCAGCCCGTTGGGGCCCTCGAACACTGAAGCTTTCTTT.

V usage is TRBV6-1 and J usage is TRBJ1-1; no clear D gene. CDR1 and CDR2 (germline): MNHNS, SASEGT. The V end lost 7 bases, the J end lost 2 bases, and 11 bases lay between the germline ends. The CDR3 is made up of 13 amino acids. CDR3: CASTRLFNTEAFF. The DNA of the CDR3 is TGTGCCAGCACCCGACTTTTTAACACTGAAGCTTTCTTT.

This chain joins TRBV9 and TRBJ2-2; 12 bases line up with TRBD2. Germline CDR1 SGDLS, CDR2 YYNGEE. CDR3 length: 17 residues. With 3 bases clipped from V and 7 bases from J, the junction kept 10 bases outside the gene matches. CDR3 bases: TGTGCCAGCAGCGCCAACCCGGGACTAGCGGGCGACGGGGAGCTGTTTTTT. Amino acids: CASSANPGLAGDGELFF.

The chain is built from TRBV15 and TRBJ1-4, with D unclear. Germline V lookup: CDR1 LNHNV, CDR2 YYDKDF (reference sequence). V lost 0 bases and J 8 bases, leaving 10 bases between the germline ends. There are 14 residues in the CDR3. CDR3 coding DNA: TGTGCCACCAGCAGAGATGAGTTGGGCGAAAAACTGTTTTTT. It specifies CATSRDELGEKLFF.

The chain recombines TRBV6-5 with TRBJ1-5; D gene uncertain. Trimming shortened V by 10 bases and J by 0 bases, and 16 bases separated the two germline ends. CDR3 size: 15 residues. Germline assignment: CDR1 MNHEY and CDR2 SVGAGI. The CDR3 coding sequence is TGTGCCACCAAAGGGAGAAGCCTTAGCAATCAGCCCCAGCATTTT. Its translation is CATKGRSLSNQPQHF.

CDR3 sequence: CASRPDPAAPLHF. The CDR3 DNA follows: TGTGCCAGCAGGCCGGACCCTGCCGCACCCCTCCACTTT. V usage is TRBV2 and J usage is TRBJ1-6; D is uncertain. Between the trimmed V and J ends, which lost 6 bases and 11 bases, there was a span of 14 bases. The CDR3 sequence is 13 residues long. Germline loops: CDR1 SNHLY, CDR2 FYNNEI.

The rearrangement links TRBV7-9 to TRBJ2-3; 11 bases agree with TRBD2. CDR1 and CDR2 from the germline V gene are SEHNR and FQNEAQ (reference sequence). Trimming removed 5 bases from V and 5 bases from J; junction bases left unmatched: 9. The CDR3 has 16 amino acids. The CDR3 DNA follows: TGTGCCAGCAGCCTACTCACTAGCGGGAGAGGAGATACGCAGTATTTT. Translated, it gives CASSLLTSGRGDTQYF.

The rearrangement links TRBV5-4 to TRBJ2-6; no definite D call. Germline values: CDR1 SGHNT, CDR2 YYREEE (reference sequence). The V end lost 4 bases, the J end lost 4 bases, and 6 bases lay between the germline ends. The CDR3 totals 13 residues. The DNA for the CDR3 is TGTGCCAGCAGCCCTTTGGGGGCCAACGTCCTGACTTTC. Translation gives CASSPLGANVLTF.

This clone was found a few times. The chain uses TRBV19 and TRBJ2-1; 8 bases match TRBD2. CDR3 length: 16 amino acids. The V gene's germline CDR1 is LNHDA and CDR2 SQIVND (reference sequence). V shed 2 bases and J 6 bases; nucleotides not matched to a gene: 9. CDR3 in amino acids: CASSISSGFPGNEQFF. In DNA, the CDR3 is TGTGCCAGTAGTATATCTAGCGGGTTCCCTGGCAATGAGCAGTTCTTC.

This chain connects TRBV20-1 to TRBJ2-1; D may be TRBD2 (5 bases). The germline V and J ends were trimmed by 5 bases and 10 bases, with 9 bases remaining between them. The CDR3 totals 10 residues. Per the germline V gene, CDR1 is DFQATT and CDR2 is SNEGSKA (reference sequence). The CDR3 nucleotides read TGCAGTGCTGTTCGGGGAGAGCAGTTCTTC. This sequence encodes CSAVRGEQFF.

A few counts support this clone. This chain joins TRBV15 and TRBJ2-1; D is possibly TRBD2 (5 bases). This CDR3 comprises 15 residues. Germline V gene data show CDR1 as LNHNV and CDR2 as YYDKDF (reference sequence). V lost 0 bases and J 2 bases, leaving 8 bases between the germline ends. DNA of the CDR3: TGTGCCACCAGCAGAGAATTAGCGACCTACAATGAGCAGTTCTTC. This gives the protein CATSRELATYNEQFF.

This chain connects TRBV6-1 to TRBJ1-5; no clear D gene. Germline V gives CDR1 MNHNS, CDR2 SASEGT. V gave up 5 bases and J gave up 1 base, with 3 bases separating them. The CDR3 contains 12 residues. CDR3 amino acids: CASSRSNQPQHF. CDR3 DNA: TGTGCCAGCAGTAGGAGCAATCAGCCCCAGCATTTT.

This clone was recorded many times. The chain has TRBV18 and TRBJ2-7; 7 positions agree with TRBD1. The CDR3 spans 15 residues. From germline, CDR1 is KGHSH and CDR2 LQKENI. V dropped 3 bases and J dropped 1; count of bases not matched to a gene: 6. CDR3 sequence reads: CASSPQGDSSYEQYF. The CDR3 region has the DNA TGTGCCAGCTCACCCCAAGGGGACAGTTCCTACGAGCAGTACTTC.

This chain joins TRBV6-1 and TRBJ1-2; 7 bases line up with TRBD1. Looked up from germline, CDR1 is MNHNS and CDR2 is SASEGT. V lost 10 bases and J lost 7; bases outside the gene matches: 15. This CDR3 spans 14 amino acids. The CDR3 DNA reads TGTGCCACCACGATCACAGGGGCTCCATTTGGCTACACCTTC. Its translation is CATTITGAPFGYTF.

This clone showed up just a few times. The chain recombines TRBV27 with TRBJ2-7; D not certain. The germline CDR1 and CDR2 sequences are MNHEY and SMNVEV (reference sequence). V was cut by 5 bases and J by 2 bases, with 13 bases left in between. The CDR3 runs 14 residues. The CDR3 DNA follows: TGTGCCAGCAGTGTGGAGTATTCGGCCTACGAGCAGTACTTC. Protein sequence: CASSVEYSAYEQYF.

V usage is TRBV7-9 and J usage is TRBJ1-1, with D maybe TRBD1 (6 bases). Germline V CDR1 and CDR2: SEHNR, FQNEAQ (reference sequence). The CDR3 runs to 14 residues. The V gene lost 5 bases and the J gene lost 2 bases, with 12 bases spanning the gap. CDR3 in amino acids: CASSPQGTNTEAFF. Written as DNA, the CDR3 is TGTGCCAGCAGCCCTCAAGGGACAAACACTGAAGCTTTCTTT.

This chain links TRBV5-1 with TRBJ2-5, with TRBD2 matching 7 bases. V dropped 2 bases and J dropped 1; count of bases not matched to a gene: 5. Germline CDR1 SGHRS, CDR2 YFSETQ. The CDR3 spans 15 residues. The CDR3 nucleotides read TGCGCCAGCAGCTTAGGGCGGGAGCCCCAAGAGACCCAGTACTTC. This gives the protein CASSLGREPQETQYF.

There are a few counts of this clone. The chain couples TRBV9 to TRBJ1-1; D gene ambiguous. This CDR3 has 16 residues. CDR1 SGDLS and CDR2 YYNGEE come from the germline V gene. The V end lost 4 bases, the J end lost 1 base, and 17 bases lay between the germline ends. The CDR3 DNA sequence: TGTGCCAGCAGCACCGGCACCCTTCCGGGGAACACTGAAGCTTTCTTT. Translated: CASSTGTLPGNTEAFF.

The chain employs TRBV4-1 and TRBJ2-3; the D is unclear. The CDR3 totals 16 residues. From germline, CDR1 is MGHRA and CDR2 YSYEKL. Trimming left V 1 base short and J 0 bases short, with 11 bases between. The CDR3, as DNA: TGCGCCAGCAGCCAAGCACTTACTTCTAGCACAGATACGCAGTATTTT. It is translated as CASSQALTSSTDTQYF.